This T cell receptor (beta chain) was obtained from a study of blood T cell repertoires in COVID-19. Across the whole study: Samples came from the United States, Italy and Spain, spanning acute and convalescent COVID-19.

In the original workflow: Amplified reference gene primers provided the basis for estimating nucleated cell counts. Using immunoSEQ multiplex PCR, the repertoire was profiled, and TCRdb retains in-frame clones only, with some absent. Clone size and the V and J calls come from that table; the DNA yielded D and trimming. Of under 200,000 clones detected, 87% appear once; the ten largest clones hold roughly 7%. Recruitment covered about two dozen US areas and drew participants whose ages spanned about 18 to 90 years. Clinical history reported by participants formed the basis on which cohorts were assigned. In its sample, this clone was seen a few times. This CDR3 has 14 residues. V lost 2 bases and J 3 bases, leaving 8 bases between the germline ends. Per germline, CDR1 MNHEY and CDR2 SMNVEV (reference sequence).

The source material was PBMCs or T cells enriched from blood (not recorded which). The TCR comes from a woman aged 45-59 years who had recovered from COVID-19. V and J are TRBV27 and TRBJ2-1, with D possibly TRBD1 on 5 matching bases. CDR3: CASSLRGFYNEQFF. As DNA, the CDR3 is TGTGCCAGCAGTTTAAGGGGATTCTACAATGAGCAGTTCTTC.